This TCR beta chain was profiled in a study of OX40 agonist ivuxolimab in advanced cancers. Some clones are missing from TCRdb's copy, which holds only in-frame ones; the method was immunoSEQ multiplex PCR. This sample has over 30,000 clones, with roughly nine tenths found just once. This specimen was CD4+ or CD8+ T cells sorted from blood, taken in a trial of the OX40 agonist ivuxolimab. This TCR was sampled from an adult with an advanced solid tumor such as melanoma, head and neck, liver or kidney cancer.

The CDR3 bases are TGTGCCAGCAGTGGCCAGGAGTCATCAGGTGGCTACACCTTC. Protein sequence: CASSGQESSGGYTF. The rearrangement joins TRBV2 to TRBJ1-2, with unresolved D. The germline V gene has CDR1 SNHLY and CDR2 FYNNEI. This CDR3 contains 14 residues. Between the trimmed V and J ends, which lost 4 bases and 7 bases, there was a span of 16 bases.